The clone carrying this T cell receptor (beta chain) was found a few times. Its antigen is as yet unknown. Reverse transcription of all isolated RNA meant that expressed TCRB transcripts were sequenced. This table comes from immunoSEQ multiplex PCR, and its TCRdb copy is limited to in-frame clones, with some not included. The data show roughly 180,000 clones, approximately 7.8% seen once. This specimen belongs to a study of beta chain features in type 1 diabetes. Study conclusions and caveats: Any HLA-type effect on TCRB rearrangement remained unresolved here. Type 1 diabetes patients had TCRB CDR3s that were shorter (moderately but significantly so) in all four CD4+ subsets.

Germline V gene lookup returns CDR1 MNHEY and CDR2 SVGAGI. The CDR3 totals 15 residues. The V and J ends lost 0 bases and 0 bases respectively, with 8 bases between them. This receptor was taken from a woman aged 40 to 50 with type 1 diabetes. V gene TRBV6-5 combines with J gene TRBJ1-2, with unresolved D. Material: central memory CD4+ T cells from blood. CDR3 loop: CASSYSMATNYGYTF. Here the CDR3 DNA reads TGTGCCAGCAGTTACTCGATGGCCACTAACTATGGCTACACCTTC.